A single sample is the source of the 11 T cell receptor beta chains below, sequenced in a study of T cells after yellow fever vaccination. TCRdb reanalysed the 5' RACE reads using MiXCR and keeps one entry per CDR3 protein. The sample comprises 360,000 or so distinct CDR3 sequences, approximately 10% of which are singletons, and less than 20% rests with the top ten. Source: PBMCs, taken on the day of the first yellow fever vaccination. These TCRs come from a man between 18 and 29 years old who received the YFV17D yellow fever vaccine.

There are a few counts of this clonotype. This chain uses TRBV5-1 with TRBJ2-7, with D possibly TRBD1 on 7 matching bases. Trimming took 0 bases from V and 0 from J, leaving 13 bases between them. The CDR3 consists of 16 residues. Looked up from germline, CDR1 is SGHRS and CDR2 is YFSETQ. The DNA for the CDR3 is TGCGCCAGCAGCTTGGGAGGAGGGGGCTCCTCCTACGAGCAGTACTTC. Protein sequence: CASSLGGGGSSYEQYF.

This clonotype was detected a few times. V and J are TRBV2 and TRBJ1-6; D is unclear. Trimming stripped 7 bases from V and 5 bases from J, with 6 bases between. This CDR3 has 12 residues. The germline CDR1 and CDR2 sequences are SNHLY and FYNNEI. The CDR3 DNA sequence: TGTGCCAGCACAGGAAATAATTCACCCCTCCACTTT. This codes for CASTGNNSPLHF.

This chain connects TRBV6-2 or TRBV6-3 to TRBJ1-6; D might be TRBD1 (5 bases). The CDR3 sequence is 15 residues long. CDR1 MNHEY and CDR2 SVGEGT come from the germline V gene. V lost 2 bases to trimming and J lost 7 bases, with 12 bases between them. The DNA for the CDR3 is TGTGCCAGCAGTTACGGGGGGTTGGGGAATTCACCCCTCCACTTT. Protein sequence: CASSYGGLGNSPLHF.

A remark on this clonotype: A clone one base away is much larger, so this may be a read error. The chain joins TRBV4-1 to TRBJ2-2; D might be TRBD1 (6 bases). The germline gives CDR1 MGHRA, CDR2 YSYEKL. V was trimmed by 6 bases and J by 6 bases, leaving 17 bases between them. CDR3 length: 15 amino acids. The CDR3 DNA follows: TGCGCCAGCAGGAGAACCAGGGGTCCCCCCGGGGAGCTGTTTTTT. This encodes CASRRTRGPPGELFF.

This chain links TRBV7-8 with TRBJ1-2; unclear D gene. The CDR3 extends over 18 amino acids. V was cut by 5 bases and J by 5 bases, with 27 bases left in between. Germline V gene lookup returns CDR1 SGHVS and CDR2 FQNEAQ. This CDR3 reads CASSREEGSSIWAYGYTF. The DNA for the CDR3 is TGTGCCAGCAGCCGAGAAGAGGGATCAAGTATTTGGGCGTATGGCTACACCTTC.

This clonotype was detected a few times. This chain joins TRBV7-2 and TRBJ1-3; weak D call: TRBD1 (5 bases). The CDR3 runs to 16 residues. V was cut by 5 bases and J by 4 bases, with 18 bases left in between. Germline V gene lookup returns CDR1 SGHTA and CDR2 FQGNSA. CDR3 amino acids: CASSPMRGAAGNTIYF. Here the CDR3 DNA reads TGTGCCAGCAGCCCTATGAGGGGTGCGGCGGGAAACACCATATATTTT.

In nucleotides, the CDR3 is TGTGCCAGCAGCCAAAATAGAGGGATGAACACTGAAGCTTTCTTT. It is translated as CASSQNRGMNTEAFF. This chain joins TRBV3-1 and TRBJ1-1; D gene ambiguous. Germline V gives CDR1 LGHDT, CDR2 YNNKEL (reference sequence). V gave up 2 bases and J gave up 0 bases, with 10 bases separating them. CDR3 length equals 15 residues.

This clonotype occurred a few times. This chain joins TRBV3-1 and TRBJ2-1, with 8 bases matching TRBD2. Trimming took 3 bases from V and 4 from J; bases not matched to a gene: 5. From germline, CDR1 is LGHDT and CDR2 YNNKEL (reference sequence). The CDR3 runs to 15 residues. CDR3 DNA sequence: TGTGCCAGCAGCCAGAGACGGGGGGGGTACAATGAGCAGTTCTTC. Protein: CASSQRRGGYNEQFF.

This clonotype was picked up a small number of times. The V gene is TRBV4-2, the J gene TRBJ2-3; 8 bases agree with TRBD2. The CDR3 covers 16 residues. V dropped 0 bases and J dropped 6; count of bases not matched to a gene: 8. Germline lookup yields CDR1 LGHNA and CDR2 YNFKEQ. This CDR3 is CASSQDAGGAWDTQYF. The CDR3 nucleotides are TGTGCCAGCAGCCAAGATGCCGGGGGGGCCTGGGATACGCAGTATTTT.

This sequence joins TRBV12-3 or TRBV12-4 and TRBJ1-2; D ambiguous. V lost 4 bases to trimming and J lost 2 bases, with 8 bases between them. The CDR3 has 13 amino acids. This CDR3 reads CASSSKQNYGYTF. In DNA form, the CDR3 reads TGTGCCAGCAGTTCGAAACAGAACTATGGCTACACCTTC.

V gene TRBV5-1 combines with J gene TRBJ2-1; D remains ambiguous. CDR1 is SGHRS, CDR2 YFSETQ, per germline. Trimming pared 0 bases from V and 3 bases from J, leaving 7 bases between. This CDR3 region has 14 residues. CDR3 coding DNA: TGCGCCAGCAGCTTGGACACGAACTACAATGAGCAGTTCTTC. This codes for CASSLDTNYNEQFF.